This entry lists 23 T cell receptor beta chains sequenced from one sample in a study of beta chain bispecific antibodies for T cell cancers. T cells were expanded from blood mononuclear cells for 2 to 4 days with anti-CD3 OKT3 or CD3/CD28 beads. General observations from the study: The leukemia cells, rather than normal T cells, gave most of the targeted TRBV signal.

TCRdb used MiXCR to reprocess the 5' RACE reads, holding one entry per CDR3 protein. The profile shows around 8,600 distinct CDR3 sequences, approximately 2.2% of them singletons. No antigen has been identified for these receptors. The sequenced sample was T cells from a healthy donor cultured with Jurkat leukemia cells, obtained from a culture containing an anti-CD19 bispecific antibody. The receptors come from a human donor in good health. Some clones in this sample may be carry-over from other donors' samples.

The table lists this clonotype with many counts. The gene calls are TRBV5-1 and TRBJ2-1; 8 bases are shared with TRBD2. This CDR3 is 13 amino acids long. V lost 7 bases to trimming and J lost 8 bases; unmatched junction nucleotides: 8. Germline V gives CDR1 SGHRS, CDR2 YFSETQ. The CDR3 loop is CASSERGTHEQFF. The DNA for the CDR3 is TGCGCCAGCTCGGAGCGGGGGACACATGAGCAGTTCTTC. Filled out from reference TRBV5-1 and TRBJ2-1, the complete variable domain reads KAGVTQTPRYLIKTRGQQVTLSCSPISGHRSVSWYQQTPGQGLQFLFEYFSETQRNKGNFPGRFSGRQFSNSRSEMNVSTLELGDSALYLCASSERGTHEQFFGPGTRLTVL.

This clonotype occurred many times. The chain is built from TRBV11-2 and TRBJ2-1; no firm D call. Looked up from germline, CDR1 is SGHAT and CDR2 is FQNNGV. With 10 bases removed from V and 4 bases from J, the gap between germline ends came to 17 bases. This CDR3 comprises 14 residues. CDR3 protein: CATEDEPRYNEQFF. CDR3 in DNA: TGTGCCACAGAGGACGAACCCAGATACAATGAGCAGTTCTTC.

This clonotype was seen more than once but under ten times. The chain couples TRBV5-4 to TRBJ2-1, with 8 bases that match TRBD1. This CDR3 comprises 15 residues. CDR1 and CDR2 (germline): SGHNT, YYREEE (reference sequence). V lost 3 bases, J lost 6 bases, and 8 bases stayed unmatched. The CDR3 is CASSWGQAKSNEQFF. The CDR3 nucleotides are TGTGCCAGCAGCTGGGGACAGGCCAAGTCCAATGAGCAGTTCTTC.

The chain uses TRBV4-1 and TRBJ2-5; no reliable D call. This CDR3 has 14 amino acids. Germline V lookup: CDR1 MGHRA, CDR2 YSYEKL. The V and J ends lost 1 base and 4 bases respectively, with 10 bases between them. In nucleotides, the CDR3 is TGCGCCAGCAGCCAAGTGGTGGGTTTAGAGACCCAGTACTTC. This translates into CASSQVVGLETQYF.

This clonotype is labeled medium-sized. The J gene is TRBJ2-3, the V gene TRBV10-3; D not certain. V was cut by 3 bases and J by 4 bases, with 11 bases left in between. The CDR3 contains 14 residues. Germline V gives CDR1 ENHRY, CDR2 SYGVKD. Here the CDR3 DNA reads TGTGCCATCAGTGAAGGTCTCCGGGCAGATACGCAGTATTTT. This codes for CAISEGLRADTQYF.

Ten or more counts support this clonotype. CDR3 loop: CASSTRTGGLMNTEAFF. CDR3 coding DNA: TGTGCCAGCAGTACCCGGACAGGGGGCCTCATGAACACTGAAGCTTTCTTT. The chain recombines TRBV27 with TRBJ1-1, with TRBD1 matching 11 bases. CDR1 is MNHEY and CDR2 is SMNVEV in the germline V gene (reference sequence). The CDR3 consists of 17 residues. With V trimmed by 5 bases and J by 0 bases, 8 bases remained unmatched.

This clonotype appeared many times. The J gene is TRBJ1-1, the V gene TRBV18; no clear D gene. CDR3 length: 14 amino acids. V lost 3 bases to trimming and J lost 5 bases, with 13 bases between them. Germline V gene sequence: CDR1 KGHSH, CDR2 LQKENI. CDR3 loop: CASSPVPAETEAFF. CDR3 nucleotide sequence: TGTGCCAGCTCACCGGTGCCCGCCGAAACTGAAGCTTTCTTT.

This clonotype was counted at least ten times. The chain couples TRBV16 to TRBJ1-3; no clear D. Germline V lookup: CDR1 KGHSY, CDR2 FQNENV. Trimming left V 0 bases short and J 0 bases short, with 12 bases between. CDR3 length equals 17 residues. The DNA of the CDR3 is TGTGCCAGCAGCCAATCTGAGGACCGAAGCTCTGGAAACACCATATATTTT. Translating it yields CASSQSEDRSSGNTIYF.

This clonotype was seen a few times. The chain employs TRBV7-3 and TRBJ2-5; D possibly corresponds to TRBD2 (6 bases). The V gene's germline CDR1 is SGHTA and CDR2 FQGTGA. Trimming left V 2 bases short and J 4 bases short, with 14 bases between. This CDR3 spans 15 amino acids. CDR3 nucleotides: TGTGCCAGCAGCTTATCCCCGGGGGATGGAGAGACCCAGTACTTC. It specifies CASSLSPGDGETQYF. Full variable domain (rest looked up from reference TRBV7-3 and TRBJ2-5): GAGVSQTPSNKVTEKGKYVELRCDPISGHTALYWYRQSLGQGPEFLIYFQGTGAADDSGLPNDRFFAVRPEGSVSTLKIQRTERGDSAVYLCASSLSPGDGETQYFGPGTRLLVL.

This clonotype was observed many times. The chain is built from TRBV27 and TRBJ1-2; 9 bases are a match to TRBD1. The CDR3 sequence is 16 residues long. Germline lookup yields CDR1 MNHEY and CDR2 SMNVEV (reference sequence). V was pared by 3 bases and J by 2 bases, with 7 bases of the junction left unmatched. The CDR3 loop is CASSLGTGYANYGYTF. The CDR3 nucleotides read TGTGCCAGCAGTTTGGGGACAGGGTATGCCAACTATGGCTACACCTTC.

This clonotype occurred many times. V is TRBV6-2 or TRBV6-3 and J is TRBJ1-6; tentative D call: TRBD1 (5 bases). This CDR3 has 16 amino acids. V lost 7 bases and J 3 bases, leaving 16 bases between the germline ends. In germline, CDR1 is MNHEY, CDR2 SVGEGT. CDR3 loop: CASKHGGTLYNSPLHF. As DNA, the CDR3 is TGTGCCAGCAAACACGGGGGTACCCTCTATAATTCACCCCTCCACTTT.

This clonotype has at least ten counts. The rearrangement links TRBV6-5 to TRBJ1-5, with TRBD1 matching 11 bases. Germline V lookup: CDR1 MNHEY, CDR2 SVGAGI. This CDR3 contains 15 residues. The J segment lost 6 bases and the V segment lost 6 bases, leaving 7 bases of the junction unmatched. In nucleotides, the CDR3 is TGTGCCAGCAGCCCGGGACAGGGGGTCGGTCAGCCCCAGCATTTT. Residues: CASSPGQGVGQPQHF.

The table lists this clonotype with many counts. The gene calls are TRBV7-9 and TRBJ1-4; 7 bases fit TRBD1. Germline V gene data show CDR1 as SEHNR and CDR2 as FQNEAQ (reference sequence). The CDR3 runs to 15 residues. V shed 5 bases, J shed 5 bases, and the junction held 8 bases outside the gene matches. CDR3 sequence (DNA): TGTGCCAGCAGCCGCCGGGACAGTGCAAATGAAAAACTGTTTTTT. Translation gives CASSRRDSANEKLFF.

This clonotype was seen ten or more times. The chain links TRBV2 to TRBJ2-7; D is possibly TRBD1 (5 bases). Trimming cost V 8 bases and J 3 bases, with 11 bases left between them. Germline CDR1 and CDR2: SNHLY and FYNNEI. This CDR3 contains 12 residues. CDR3 DNA: TGTGCCAGCCTGGCAGGGAACTACGAGCAGTACTTC. Protein: CASLAGNYEQYF.

This clonotype has ten or more counts. This sequence joins TRBV10-3 and TRBJ2-7; tentative D call: TRBD2 (5 bases). V gave up 4 bases and J gave up 6 bases, with 16 bases separating them. The CDR3 runs to 14 residues. From germline, CDR1 is ENHRY and CDR2 SYGVKD. In DNA form, the CDR3 reads TGTGCCATCAGTGGTTCCCCCGGGAAGAGCGAGCAGTACTTC. It is translated as CAISGSPGKSEQYF.

CDR3 protein: CASSPGVGRDNEQFF. The CDR3 bases are TGTGCCAGCAGTCCGGGGGTGGGTAGGGACAATGAGCAGTTCTTC. The chain employs TRBV7-3 and TRBJ2-1, with a weak D call TRBD2 (6 bases). V was cut by 6 bases and J by 5 bases, with 17 bases left in between. CDR1 is SGHTA and CDR2 is FQGTGA in the germline V gene. The CDR3 has 15 residues.

This clonotype occurred many times. This chain links TRBV7-9 with TRBJ1-1; unclear D gene. Germline lookup yields CDR1 SEHNR and CDR2 FQNEAQ (reference sequence). Trimming left V 8 bases short and J 0 bases short, with 10 bases between. The CDR3 runs 13 residues. The CDR3 sequence is CASRIMVNTEAFF. The CDR3 DNA sequence: TGTGCCAGCCGGATAATGGTGAACACTGAAGCTTTCTTT.

This clonotype was detected ten times or more. This chain links TRBV5-6 with TRBJ2-2; D remains ambiguous. Germline V gene sequence: CDR1 SGHDT, CDR2 YYEEEE. The CDR3 consists of 13 residues. V lost 2 bases, J lost 5 bases, and 7 bases lay in between. CDR3 in amino acids: CASSFGPTGELFF. The CDR3 region has the DNA TGTGCCAGCAGCTTTGGGCCGACCGGGGAGCTGTTTTTT.

This clonotype was observed many times. The chain employs TRBV28 and TRBJ2-3; TRBD2 might be the D (6 bases). Germline V gene lookup returns CDR1 MDHEN and CDR2 SYDVKM. The CDR3 is made up of 15 amino acids. V lost 2 bases to trimming and J lost 3 bases, with 12 bases between them. The CDR3 region has the DNA TGTGCCAGCAGTTTACCGAGCGGGCTGACAGATACGCAGTATTTT. The encoded protein is CASSLPSGLTDTQYF.

This clonotype was observed many times. The chain recombines TRBV19 with TRBJ1-1; weak D call: TRBD1 (5 bases). Between the trimmed V and J ends, which lost 3 bases and 2 bases, there was a span of 7 bases. CDR1 and CDR2 from the germline V gene are LNHDA and SQIVND (reference sequence). The CDR3 consists of 13 residues. The CDR3 protein is CASSIGANTEAFF. The DNA of the CDR3 is TGTGCCAGTAGTATTGGGGCCAACACTGAAGCTTTCTTT.

This clonotype was recorded at least ten times. V usage is TRBV12-3 or TRBV12-4 and J usage is TRBJ2-7, with D possibly being TRBD1 (6 bases). V gave up 5 bases and J gave up 6 bases, with 14 bases separating them. CDR3 size: 13 residues. The CDR3 is CASSTSGAGEQYF. Here the CDR3 DNA reads TGTGCCAGCAGTACCTCAGGGGCGGGCGAGCAGTACTTC.

This clonotype occurred many times. This chain connects TRBV27 to TRBJ1-2, with TRBD1 as a possible D gene (6 bases). The CDR3 runs to 15 residues. The V gene's germline CDR1 is MNHEY and CDR2 SMNVEV (reference sequence). Trimming took off 3 bases at V and 4 bases at J, with 15 bases between the two ends. CDR3 residues: CASSLLGGNSYGYTF. The DNA for the CDR3 is TGTGCCAGCAGTTTGTTAGGGGGTAATAGCTATGGCTACACCTTC.

This clonotype was observed a few times. The chain combines TRBV11-2 with TRBJ1-1; no clear D gene. V was pared by 5 bases and J by 3 bases, with 10 bases between. The CDR3 sequence is 13 residues long. Germline V gene data show CDR1 as SGHAT and CDR2 as FQNNGV. Here the CDR3 DNA reads TGTGCCAGCAGCCCCAGTAGGCACACTGAAGCTTTCTTT. Protein sequence: CASSPSRHTEAFF.